This T cell receptor beta chain came from a study of PD-1 blockade in classical Hodgkin lymphoma. Overall study results and limits: The study reported lower baseline TCR diversity in newly diagnosed patients than in healthy donors. A significant rise in TCR diversity was seen by C4D1 for CD4+ cells but not for CD8+ cells. Whoever responded completely had baseline diversity much like that seen in newly diagnosed patients.

Described time point: cycle 4 day 1 (C4D1), after 5 to 7 weeks of nivolumab. All patients experienced relapse after autologous stem cell transplantation, and brentuximab vedotin exposure was variable. Best responses included complete response and partial response; otherwise, the best response was progressive disease. TCRdb's copy holds only in-frame clones and misses some; the assay was immunoSEQ multiplex PCR. The sample includes 57,000 or so clones, nearly 90% of them seen just once. On this clone: Its antigen is unknown.

Germline assignment: CDR1 MNHNS and CDR2 SASEGT. This CDR3 spans 15 amino acids. V gave up 7 bases and J gave up 4 bases; unmatched junction bases: 7. The sample here was peripheral blood mononuclear cells (PBMCs), taken before the fourth cycle of nivolumab. This clonotype originated in a human donor with classical Hodgkin lymphoma. The chain carries TRBV6-1 and TRBJ1-3, with 10 bases that match TRBD1. The CDR3 nucleotides read TGTGCCAGCACCGGGACAGGGGCATTGGGAAACACCATATATTTT. Amino acids: CASTGTGALGNTIYF.